Below, 12 T cell receptor beta chains from the same sample are listed, as sequenced in a study of blood T cells in healthy people across ages. Primed by a sample-barcoded 5' primer and a J-beta primer mix, a second PCR proceeded for about 6 to 11 cycles. TCRdb fed the 5' RACE reads into MiXCR, producing one record per CDR3 protein. The sample lists hundreds of thousands of distinct CDR3 sequences; roughly 20% were seen once. Sequencing used blood. These receptors came from a man in his 70s in good health.

V is TRBV5-1 and J is TRBJ2-1; 14 bases are a match to TRBD2. The CDR3 has 18 residues. Germline V gene lookup returns CDR1 SGHRS and CDR2 YFSETQ. The ends lost 4 bases at V and 3 bases at J; junction bases unmatched: 9. The CDR3 DNA reads as TGCGCCAGCAGCCCGGGACTAGCGGGAGCAAGTAACTACAATGAGCAGTTCTTC. Translated, it gives CASSPGLAGASNYNEQFF.

Regarding this clonotype: A much more abundant neighbour one base away suggests this may be a read error. This sequence joins TRBV7-2 and TRBJ2-1; maybe TRBD2 (7 bases). Germline CDR1 is SGHTA and CDR2 is FQGNSA. The CDR3 has 14 residues. The CDR3 loop is CASSPGEGRHERFF. The CDR3 coding sequence is TGTGCCAGCAGCCCAGGGGAGGGCCGCCATGAGCGGTTCTTC.

This sequence joins TRBV5-1 and TRBJ1-4; D is undetermined. CDR1 and CDR2 from the germline V gene are SGHRS and YFSETQ. Trimming removed 0 bases from V and 8 bases from J, with 14 bases in between. This CDR3 is built from 15 residues. The CDR3 sequence is CASSLGTGLGEKLFF. CDR3 bases: TGCGCCAGCAGCTTGGGTACGGGTCTCGGGGAAAAACTGTTTTTT.

This clonotype was observed a handful of times. A much larger clone differs by one base, so this may be a read error. This chain links TRBV6-1 with TRBJ2-5; D possibly corresponds to TRBD1 (5 bases). This CDR3 contains 12 residues. Per germline, CDR1 MNHNS and CDR2 SASEGT. V dropped 3 bases and J dropped 4 bases, with 6 bases sitting between them. The CDR3 loop reads CASSEQGETQYF. The CDR3 DNA reads TGTGCCAGCAGTGAGCAGGGAGAGACCCAGTACTTC.

V and J are TRBV7-2 and TRBJ2-5; 9 nucleotides match TRBD1. The J call is uncertain, as TRBJ2-7 better fits the DNA end. Germline values: CDR1 SGHTA, CDR2 FQGNSA. The length of the CDR3 is 15 residues. The CDR3 bases are TGTGCCAGCAGTAAAACGCCGGGACAGGGATACGAGCAGTACTTC. The encoded protein is CASSKTPGQGYEQYF.

This clonotype was picked up one time. The V and J genes are TRBV20-1 and TRBJ2-1; 12 nucleotides agree with TRBD2. This CDR3 contains 16 residues. The V gene's germline CDR1 is DFQATT and CDR2 SNEGSKA (reference sequence). V shed 0 bases, J shed 9 bases, and the junction held 9 bases outside the gene matches. CDR3 loop: CSARDLRLAGVGEQFF. CDR3 in DNA: TGCAGTGCTAGAGATCTAAGACTAGCGGGAGTAGGTGAGCAGTTCTTC.

The chain couples TRBV5-1 to TRBJ2-5; maybe TRBD2 (6 bases). The assigned J gene may be wrong: the sequence end matches TRBJ2-1 better. The CDR3 has 15 amino acids. Per the germline V gene, CDR1 is SGHRS and CDR2 is YFSETQ. The CDR3 sequence: CASSSGGTEINEQFF. The CDR3 bases are TGCGCCAGCAGCTCCGGCGGGACCGAGATAAATGAGCAGTTCTTC.

This clonotype appeared a few times. The J gene is TRBJ2-2, the V gene TRBV19, with unresolved D. CDR3 length: 14 residues. V gave up 3 bases and J gave up 1 base, with 6 bases separating them. Germline V gives CDR1 LNHDA, CDR2 SQIVND (reference sequence). CDR3 nucleotides: TGTGCCAGTAGTATCCGGCAGAACACCGGGGAGCTGTTTTTT. It specifies CASSIRQNTGELFF.

CDR3 residues: CASSQDASGTQETQYF. The CDR3 nucleotides read TGCGCCAGCAGCCAAGATGCTAGCGGTACCCAAGAGACCCAGTACTTC. This chain joins TRBV4-3 and TRBJ2-5; the match to TRBD2 covers 7 bases. CDR3 length equals 16 residues. Trimming at V came to 0 bases and at J to 1 base, leaving 5 bases not matched to a gene. Per germline, CDR1 LGHNA and CDR2 YSLEER.

This clonotype was counted at least ten times. J is TRBJ2-1 and V is TRBV7-8; 10 positions agree with TRBD2. V lost 1 base and J lost 6; bases outside the gene matches: 9. The CDR3 sequence is 17 residues long. Germline V gives CDR1 SGHVS, CDR2 FQNEAQ. The CDR3 is CASSLGASGSFGNEQFF. CDR3 bases: TGTGCCAGCAGCTTAGGGGCTAGCGGGAGTTTCGGCAATGAGCAGTTCTTC.

DNA of the CDR3: TGTGCCAGCAGCCAATATCAGGCCGGGGAGCTGTTTTTT. It translates to CASSQYQAGELFF. The chain links TRBV3-1 to TRBJ2-2; D not resolved. V lost 2 bases and J lost 6, with 7 bases in between. Germline lookup yields CDR1 LGHDT and CDR2 YNNKEL (reference sequence). CDR3 length: 13 residues.

Of note for this clonotype: A read error may explain this, as a much larger clone is one base away. The chain couples TRBV28 to TRBJ1-1; weak D call: TRBD1 (5 bases). Germline loops: CDR1 MDHEN, CDR2 SYDVKM. V lost 6 bases to trimming and J lost 0 bases, with 8 bases between them. CDR3 size: 13 residues. Here the CDR3 DNA reads TGTGCCAGCAGGTACAGGTTGAACACTGAAGCTTTCTTT. Its protein product is CASRYRLNTEAFF. Drawing the rest from reference TRBV28 and TRBJ1-1, the complete variable domain is DVKVTQSSRYLVKRTGEKVFLECVQDMDHENMFWYRQDPGLGLRLIYFSYDVKMKEKGDIPEGYSVSREKKERFSLILESASTNQTSMYLCASRYRLNTEAFFGQGTRLTVV.